This T cell receptor beta chain is drawn from a study of blood T cell repertoires in COVID-19. V lost 5 bases and J lost 2; bases outside the gene matches: 7. The germline V gene has CDR1 LNHDA and CDR2 SQIVND (reference sequence). This CDR3 has 15 amino acids. This table comes from immunoSEQ multiplex PCR, and its TCRdb copy is limited to in-frame clones, with some not included. The profile covers roughly 150,000 clones, with roughly 87% appearing a single time and about 5% taken by the ten largest. The sequence was collected from a human donor in a cohort sampled during active COVID-19. The rearrangement joins TRBV19 to TRBJ2-3; 7 positions agree with TRBD1. The sample was peripheral blood. The CDR3 DNA reads TGTGCCAGTAGTGCTGACAGGGTAAACACAGATACGCAGTATTTT. Amino acid sequence: CASSADRVNTDTQYF.